The 22 T cell receptor beta chains presented below share a single source sample, sequenced in a study of shared clonotypes between healthy human individuals. Method: immunoSEQ multiplex PCR; TCRdb's copy keeps in-frame clones and lacks some. The sample yields around 2.5 million clones, roughly 93% seen once. Sequenced input: naive CD4+ T cells from PBMCs. The sample's subset: CD45RA+ positively selected. The receptors stem from a man younger than 35 in good health. Some clones in this sample may be carry-over from other donors' samples.

This clone is a singleton in its sample. The V call is TRBV5-5, the J call TRBJ1-5; 10 bases fit TRBD1. CDR3 length: 18 residues. Per germline, CDR1 SGHKS and CDR2 YYEKEE (reference sequence). The J segment lost 5 bases and the V segment lost 3 bases, leaving 14 bases of the junction unmatched. CDR3 bases: TGTGCCAGCAGCTCATTTCTAACCGGGACAGGGGTTGATCAGCCCCAGCATTTT. This gives the protein CASSSFLTGTGVDQPQHF.

The chain joins TRBV4-1 to TRBJ1-5, with 10 bases identical to TRBD1. Germline values: CDR1 MGHRA, CDR2 YSYEKL. V was pared by 4 bases and J by 2 bases, with 11 bases of the junction left unmatched. This CDR3 has 18 residues. CDR3 residues: CASSRGQGGTEGNQPQHF. The CDR3 DNA follows: TGCGCCAGCAGCCGAGGACAGGGGGGCACGGAGGGCAATCAGCCCCAGCATTTT.

The chain couples TRBV5-6 to TRBJ2-5, with D possibly matching TRBD2 (6 bases). V lost 1 base to trimming and J lost 3 bases, with 10 bases between them. The CDR3 has 14 amino acids. CDR1 is SGHDT, CDR2 YYEEEE, per germline. The CDR3 reads CASSLLGGKETQYF. The CDR3 region has the DNA TGTGCCAGCAGCTTGTTGGGGGGTAAAGAGACCCAGTACTTC.

V usage is TRBV4-1 and J usage is TRBJ2-7, with 9 bases lining up with TRBD2. Germline CDR1 is MGHRA and CDR2 is YSYEKL. The CDR3 has 16 amino acids. Germline trimming cut 2 bases from V and 2 bases from J; bases unmatched to any gene: 7. The CDR3 reads CASSQPLAGVPYEQYF. The CDR3 DNA reads as TGCGCCAGCAGCCAACCATTAGCGGGAGTCCCCTACGAGCAGTACTTC.

This clone was picked up one time. The rearrangement links TRBV6-6 to TRBJ2-7, with D hard to call. Germline CDR1 is MNHNY and CDR2 is SVGAGI (reference sequence). With 0 bases removed from V and 0 bases from J, the gap between germline ends came to 12 bases. This CDR3 has 16 residues. The CDR3 loop is CASSYSKKSLSYEQYF. As DNA, the CDR3 is TGTGCCAGCAGTTACTCGAAGAAGTCCCTCTCCTACGAGCAGTACTTC.

J is TRBJ2-1 and V is TRBV7-8; D might be TRBD2 (5 bases). Germline-derived CDR1 and CDR2 are SGHVS and FQNEAQ. CDR3 length: 14 amino acids. The V end lost 5 bases, the J end lost 3 bases, and 11 bases lay between the germline ends. The CDR3 DNA follows: TGTGCCAGCAGCCACCGAGCGGACTACAATGAGCAGTTCTTC. Its translation: CASSHRADYNEQFF.

Concerning this clone: Other DNA sequences from this sample encode an identical CDR3 as well. This chain links TRBV30 with TRBJ2-7, with TRBD1 as a possible D gene (6 bases). The CDR3 is 12 residues long. V gave up 0 bases and J gave up 5 bases, with 8 bases separating them. Per the germline V gene, CDR1 is GTSNPN and CDR2 is SVGIG (reference sequence). The CDR3 sequence is CAWSVRGNEQYF. The CDR3 DNA follows: TGTGCCTGGAGTGTAAGGGGGAACGAGCAGTACTTC.

The J gene is TRBJ2-1, the V gene TRBV5-1, with TRBD2 matching 15 bases. There are 15 residues in the CDR3. Germline-derived CDR1 and CDR2 are SGHRS and YFSETQ. The junction had 4 bases not matched to a gene; V was cut back by 3 bases and J by 9 bases. The CDR3 reads CASSSGLAGGGEQFF. The CDR3 DNA is TGCGCCAGCAGCTCGGGACTAGCGGGAGGCGGTGAGCAGTTCTTC.

The CDR3 DNA sequence: TGTGCCACCACCGCGGGCCCAGAAGCTTTCTTT. This translates into CATTAGPEAFF. The chain uses TRBV13 and TRBJ1-1; no reliable D call. CDR3 size: 11 residues. The germline V gene has CDR1 PRHDT and CDR2 FYEKMQ (reference sequence). Trimming took off 10 bases at V and 8 bases at J, with 14 bases between the two ends.

The chain uses TRBV28 and TRBJ1-1, with D unresolved. Germline loops: CDR1 MDHEN, CDR2 SYDVKM. This CDR3 spans 14 amino acids. The ends were cut back, 0 bases at V and 1 base at J, with 6 bases in the middle. The CDR3 region has the DNA TGTGCCAGCAGTTTATGGAGTCAGAACACTGAAGCTTTCTTT. Residues: CASSLWSQNTEAFF.

This clone was counted once. The chain has TRBV9 and TRBJ2-2, with TRBD1 as a possible D gene (5 bases). From germline, CDR1 is SGDLS and CDR2 YYNGEE. This CDR3 region has 16 residues. Trimming took 4 bases from V and 0 from J, leaving 13 bases between them. The CDR3 sequence is CASSSIDSANTGELFF. The CDR3, as DNA: TGTGCCAGCAGCTCCATAGACAGCGCGAACACCGGGGAGCTGTTTTTT. The full variable domain, rest sourced from reference TRBV9 and TRBJ2-2, is DSGVTQTPKHLITATGQRVTLRCSPRSGDLSVYWYQQSLDQGLQFLIQYYNGEERAKGNILERFSAQQFPDLHSELNLSSLELGDSALYFCASSSIDSANTGELFFGEGSRLTVL.

V and J are TRBV6-1 and TRBJ1-3; 9 bases match TRBD1. Germline values: CDR1 MNHNS, CDR2 SASEGT. Losses at the gene ends were 6 bases for V and 2 bases for J; bases not matched to a gene: 5. The CDR3 covers 15 residues. CDR3 protein: CASRSWTGAGNTIYF. DNA for the CDR3: TGTGCCAGCAGATCTTGGACAGGGGCTGGAAACACCATATATTTT.

The count of this clone is one. The chain joins TRBV7-2 to TRBJ2-4, with D hard to call. The CDR3 loop spans 14 amino acids. The V end was cut by 5 bases, the J end by 5 bases, with 13 bases between. Germline lookup yields CDR1 SGHTA and CDR2 FQGNSA. The CDR3 region has the DNA TGTGCCAGCAGCACCCGACAAGGAGAAAACATTCAGTACTTC. Protein: CASSTRQGENIQYF.

This sequence joins TRBV7-2 and TRBJ2-5; D remains ambiguous. The V and J ends lost 5 bases and 0 bases respectively, with 13 bases between them. Germline V lookup: CDR1 SGHTA, CDR2 FQGNSA. The CDR3 covers 15 residues. The CDR3 bases are TGTGCCAGCAGCCAATCAGAGATCTACCAAGAGACCCAGTACTTC. It specifies CASSQSEIYQETQYF.

The V gene is TRBV2, the J gene TRBJ2-1; a possible D gene is TRBD2 (5 bases). CDR1 is SNHLY, CDR2 FYNNEI, per germline. The CDR3 length is 15 residues. V lost 5 bases to trimming and J lost 4 bases, with 15 bases between them. CDR3 sequence reads: CASSMEVTGYNEQFF. The CDR3 DNA sequence: TGTGCCAGCAGTATGGAGGTGACCGGGTACAATGAGCAGTTCTTC. The variable domain in full, completed from reference TRBV2 and TRBJ2-1, reads EPEVTQTPSHQVTQMGQEVILRCVPISNHLYFYWYRQILGQKVEFLVSFYNNEISEKSEIFDDQFSVERPDGSNFTLKIRSTKLEDSAMYFCASSMEVTGYNEQFFGPGTRLTVL.

This rearrangement joins TRBV2 to TRBJ1-1; no definite D call. The CDR3 contains 18 residues. V was trimmed by 6 bases and J by 5 bases, leaving 28 bases between them. Germline CDR1 is SNHLY and CDR2 is FYNNEI. The CDR3 DNA sequence: TGTGCCAGCAGGACCCAGTTCGGGGTGCCGGGTTTCGGAACTGAAGCTTTCTTT. Translation: CASRTQFGVPGFGTEAFF. The entire variable domain, with the rest obtained from reference TRBV2 and TRBJ1-1, is as follows: EPEVTQTPSHQVTQMGQEVILRCVPISNHLYFYWYRQILGQKVEFLVSFYNNEISEKSEIFDDQFSVERPDGSNFTLKIRSTKLEDSAMYFCASRTQFGVPGFGTEAFFGQGTRLTVV.

This sequence joins TRBV27 and TRBJ2-1, with TRBD1 identical over 7 bases. V shed 2 bases, J shed 7 bases, and the junction held 5 bases outside the gene matches. The germline CDR1 and CDR2 sequences are MNHEY and SMNVEV (reference sequence). The CDR3 contains 14 residues. CDR3 residues: CASSLPHRGNEQFF. CDR3 DNA sequence: TGTGCCAGCAGTTTACCCCACAGGGGAAATGAGCAGTTCTTC.

The V gene is TRBV6-4, the J gene TRBJ2-7, with 11 bases matching TRBD1. This CDR3 is built from 14 residues. J was trimmed by 2 bases and V by 6 bases; bases with no gene match: 3. The germline CDR1 and CDR2 sequences are MRHNA and SNTAGT. CDR3 residues: CASRSGQGAYEQYF. CDR3 DNA sequence: TGTGCCAGCAGGTCGGGACAGGGGGCCTACGAGCAGTACTTC.

The rearrangement joins TRBV28 to TRBJ1-5; 7 bases align to TRBD1. The germline gives CDR1 MDHEN, CDR2 SYDVKM. Unmatched junction bases numbered 7, after V lost 4 bases and J lost 4 bases. There are 15 residues in the CDR3. The CDR3 protein is CASSSPGQPNQPQHF. The CDR3 DNA sequence: TGTGCCAGCAGTTCCCCGGGACAGCCAAATCAGCCCCAGCATTTT.

This clone was observed a single time. The rearrangement uses TRBV5-6 and TRBJ2-3, with D perhaps matching TRBD2 (5 bases). V shed 0 bases and J shed 0 bases, with 8 bases lying between them. Germline V lookup: CDR1 SGHDT, CDR2 YYEEEE. The CDR3 runs to 15 residues. The CDR3 is CASSLAGESTDTQYF. The CDR3 DNA is TGTGCCAGCAGCTTGGCTGGGGAGAGCACAGATACGCAGTATTTT.

CDR3 sequence: CASKAQDRAGYEAFF. In DNA, the CDR3 is TGTGCCAGTAAGGCCCAGGACAGGGCGGGGTATGAAGCTTTCTTT. The rearrangement joins TRBV19 to TRBJ1-1; 8 bases line up with TRBD1. Germline assignment: CDR1 LNHDA and CDR2 SQIVND (reference sequence). The CDR3 sequence is 15 residues long. V shed 7 bases and J 7 bases; nucleotides not matched to a gene: 14.

The chain recombines TRBV5-1 with TRBJ2-7; TRBD2 is a possible D gene (5 bases). Trimming pared 5 bases from V and 3 bases from J, leaving 12 bases between. The germline V gene has CDR1 SGHRS and CDR2 YFSETQ. The CDR3 runs to 13 residues. The CDR3 region is CASSLGVRYEQYF. CDR3 DNA: TGCGCCAGCAGTCTCGGGGTGCGCTACGAGCAGTACTTC.